A single sample is the source of the 22 T cell receptor beta chains below, sequenced in a study of blood T cells in healthy people across ages. A second PCR, run for about 7 to 11 cycles, used a sample-barcoded 5' primer plus a J-beta primer mix. MiXCR, applied by TCRdb to the 5' RACE reads, yields one record per CDR3 protein. The table includes 1.4 million to 1.5 million distinct CDR3 sequences, roughly 40% detected once. The sample was blood. Every receptor here comes from a woman aged 18-30 years in good health.

The gene calls are TRBV6-1 and TRBJ2-3, with 11 bases fitting TRBD2. The V and J ends lost 5 bases and 6 bases, in that order; junction bases with no gene match: 4. This CDR3 contains 14 residues. The germline V gene encodes CDR1 MNHNS and CDR2 SASEGT. CDR3 nucleotides: TGTGCCAGCAGTCGACTAGCGGGGCTCGATACGCAGTATTTT. Protein: CASSRLAGLDTQYF.

To note about this clonotype: A clone one base away is much larger, so this may be a read error. This chain uses TRBV7-9 with TRBJ2-7; 7 bases fit TRBD2. The germline gives CDR1 SEHNR, CDR2 FQNEAQ (reference sequence). CDR3 length equals 15 residues. V was clipped by 7 bases and J by 7 bases; unmatched bases: 16. CDR3 region: CASTPVGGGPDEQYF. Here the CDR3 DNA reads TGTGCCAGCACCCCAGTTGGGGGAGGGCCCGATGAGCAGTACTTC.

This clonotype occurred a few times. The chain combines TRBV28 with TRBJ1-1, with D perhaps TRBD1 (5 bases). The germline V gene has CDR1 MDHEN and CDR2 SYDVKM. The CDR3 runs 15 residues. The V and J ends lost 2 bases and 5 bases respectively, with 15 bases between them. The CDR3 sequence: CASSLRGRESTEAFF. As DNA, the CDR3 is TGTGCCAGCAGTTTACGTGGCAGGGAGTCGACTGAAGCTTTCTTT.

The rearrangement joins TRBV10-3 to TRBJ2-1; D perhaps matches TRBD1 (5 bases). From germline, CDR1 is ENHRY and CDR2 SYGVKD. Trimming pared 0 bases from V and 6 bases from J, leaving 12 bases between. This CDR3 is 15 amino acids long. The chain's CDR3 is CAISESQDTSNEQFF. In nucleotides, the CDR3 is TGTGCCATCAGTGAGTCGCAGGACACTTCCAATGAGCAGTTCTTC.

This chain uses TRBV28 with TRBJ1-1; 9 bases map to TRBD1. CDR1 is MDHEN and CDR2 is SYDVKM in the germline V gene. V lost 5 bases and J lost 7; bases outside the gene matches: 11. This CDR3 has 15 residues. CDR3 nucleotide sequence: TGTGCCAGCAGTCCTTCACAGGGGGCTGGGGGTGAAGCTTTCTTT. Amino acid sequence: CASSPSQGAGGEAFF.

The chain's CDR3 is CASSQSGQGDGYTF. The DNA of the CDR3 is TGTGCCAGCAGCCAGTCGGGACAGGGGGATGGCTACACCTTC. The V and J genes are TRBV5-5 and TRBJ1-2, with 11 bases identical to TRBD1. Germline trimming cut 4 bases from V and 6 bases from J; bases unmatched to any gene: 5. This CDR3 region has 14 residues. Germline lookup yields CDR1 SGHKS and CDR2 YYEKEE (reference sequence).

This clonotype has just a few counts. The chain has TRBV4-1 and TRBJ2-7; 7 positions agree with TRBD2. The CDR3 length is 16 residues. With V trimmed by 3 bases and J by 1 base, 9 bases remained unmatched. Germline assignment: CDR1 MGHRA and CDR2 YSYEKL. DNA of the CDR3: TGCGCCAGCAGCCATGCTAGCGGCGCAGGGTCCTACGAGCAGTACTTC. It specifies CASSHASGAGSYEQYF.

The sample holds a few counts of this clonotype. CDR3 DNA: TGTGCCAGCAGTTGGGGACAAGGCCCCTTGGGCGAGCAGTTCTTC. Encoded protein: CASSWGQGPLGEQFF. The rearrangement links TRBV27 to TRBJ2-1; D is perhaps TRBD1 (6 bases). The V and J ends lost 4 bases and 10 bases respectively, with 20 bases between them. The CDR3 totals 15 residues. Germline CDR1 and CDR2: MNHEY and SMNVEV (reference sequence).

V and J are TRBV7-2 and TRBJ2-1, with D hard to call. Trimming stripped 7 bases from V and 2 bases from J, with 15 bases between. Germline assignment: CDR1 SGHTA and CDR2 FQGNSA. CDR3 length: 15 residues. In DNA form, the CDR3 reads TGTGCCAGCAAAAAAGGTCTAACGGCCTACAATGAGCAGTTCTTC. Its translation: CASKKGLTAYNEQFF.

J is TRBJ2-2 and V is TRBV29-1; no clear D gene. V lost 2 bases, J lost 3 bases, and 7 bases lay in between. CDR1 is SQVTM and CDR2 is ANQGSEA in the germline V gene. This CDR3 region has 13 residues. This CDR3 reads CSVENSYTGELFF. CDR3 nucleotides: TGCAGCGTTGAAAACAGTTACACCGGGGAGCTGTTTTTT.

This chain links TRBV5-1 with TRBJ2-7; perhaps D is TRBD1 or TRBD2 (5 bases each). Germline V lookup: CDR1 SGHRS, CDR2 YFSETQ. Trimming took 2 bases from V and 4 from J, leaving 19 bases between them. CDR3 length: 16 residues. The CDR3 protein is CASSFGPGPEGYEQYF. The CDR3 DNA reads TGCGCCAGCAGCTTCGGCCCGGGACCAGAGGGTTACGAGCAGTACTTC.

The chain has TRBV7-3 and TRBJ2-2; D is ambiguous. The CDR3 has 16 residues. Trimming took 1 base from V and 0 from J, leaving 9 bases between them. The germline V gene encodes CDR1 SGHTA and CDR2 FQGTGA. CDR3 coding DNA: TGTGCCAGCAGCTTAAATGAGAGGACGAACACCGGGGAGCTGTTTTTT. It specifies CASSLNERTNTGELFF. Together with reference TRBV7-3 and TRBJ2-2, the CDR3 gives the full variable domain: GAGVSQTPSNKVTEKGKYVELRCDPISGHTALYWYRQSLGQGPEFLIYFQGTGAADDSGLPNDRFFAVRPEGSVSTLKIQRTERGDSAVYLCASSLNERTNTGELFFGEGSRLTVL.

The J gene is TRBJ2-7, the V gene TRBV27; D is perhaps TRBD2 (7 bases). The assigned J gene may be wrong: the sequence end matches TRBJ2-5 better. Per germline, CDR1 MNHEY and CDR2 SMNVEV (reference sequence). This CDR3 has 16 amino acids. The CDR3 nucleotides read TGTGCCAGCAGTAGGCGGGGGCCCGCATTCGGAGAGACCCAGTACTTC. This codes for CASSRRGPAFGETQYF.

This clonotype was seen only a few times. The rearrangement uses TRBV20-1 and TRBJ1-1; D gene uncertain. The CDR3 has 13 amino acids. Germline values: CDR1 DFQATT, CDR2 SNEGSKA (reference sequence). V dropped 6 bases and J dropped 0 bases, with 11 bases sitting between them. The CDR3 bases are TGCAGTGCGAATGACGGATTGAACACTGAAGCTTTCTTT. It yields the protein CSANDGLNTEAFF.

V and J are TRBV20-1 and TRBJ2-1; perhaps TRBD1 as D (6 bases). This CDR3 has 14 residues. The V gene lost 7 bases and the J gene lost 2 bases, with 15 bases spanning the gap. Germline-derived CDR1 and CDR2 are DFQATT and SNEGSKA (reference sequence). Here the CDR3 DNA reads TGCAGTGTTAAAGAGGGGGTCCCCTACAATGAGCAGTTCTTC. It translates to CSVKEGVPYNEQFF.

This clonotype showed up just a few times. This chain links TRBV25-1 with TRBJ1-1; possibly TRBD1 for D (6 bases). Germline-derived CDR1 and CDR2 are MGHDK and SYGVNS. Trimming took off 3 bases at V and 8 bases at J, with 16 bases between the two ends. CDR3 length: 14 residues. The CDR3 DNA reads as TGTGCCAGCAGTGAGCAGGGGACCCCCCTCGAAGCTTTCTTT. This translates into CASSEQGTPLEAFF.

The gene calls are TRBV28 and TRBJ2-1; maybe TRBD2 (6 bases). Matching the DNA end better, TRBJ2-7 makes the J call doubtful. Germline-derived CDR1 and CDR2 are MDHEN and SYDVKM. The CDR3 is 15 residues long. The CDR3 loop is CASLNGGSSYNEQYF. CDR3 nucleotides: TGTGCCAGTTTAAACGGGGGAAGCTCCTACAATGAGCAGTACTTC.

This clonotype turned up a few times. This chain links TRBV27 with TRBJ2-1; D ambiguous. V gave up 8 bases and J gave up 7 bases, with 15 bases separating them. In germline, CDR1 is MNHEY, CDR2 SMNVEV (reference sequence). CDR3 length: 13 amino acids. In DNA form, the CDR3 reads TGTGCCAGCGGGATCCTTCAGAGGAATGAGCAGTTCTTC. This codes for CASGILQRNEQFF.

The chain has TRBV30 and TRBJ1-5; D is ambiguous. Trimming shortened V by 1 base and J by 0 bases, and 13 bases separated the two germline ends. CDR1 and CDR2 from the germline V gene are GTSNPN and SVGIG (reference sequence). The length of the CDR3 is 16 residues. This CDR3 reads CAWSALDWDSNQPQHF. CDR3 in DNA: TGTGCCTGGAGTGCCCTGGACTGGGATAGCAATCAGCCCCAGCATTTT.

The chain joins TRBV4-1 to TRBJ2-5; 12 nucleotides align to TRBD2. CDR1 is MGHRA, CDR2 YSYEKL, per germline. The CDR3 length is 15 residues. Trimming at V came to 3 bases and at J to 11 bases, leaving 10 bases not matched to a gene. The CDR3 is CASSQPTSGRDEQYF. CDR3 bases: TGCGCCAGCAGCCAGCCGACTAGCGGGAGAGATGAGCAGTACTTC.

There are a few counts of this clonotype. The genes are TRBV20-1 and TRBJ2-7; 7 positions match TRBD1. Trimming removed 4 bases from V and 6 bases from J; junction bases left unmatched: 9. This CDR3 contains 13 residues. The germline V gene encodes CDR1 DFQATT and CDR2 SNEGSKA (reference sequence). In DNA, the CDR3 is TGCAGTGCTACGAGAGGGGGCTCCGGCGAGCAGTACTTC. This codes for CSATRGGSGEQYF.

The V call is TRBV27, the J call TRBJ2-7; D is undetermined. Trimming removed 5 bases at V and 3 bases at J, with 11 bases between. The germline V gene has CDR1 MNHEY and CDR2 SMNVEV (reference sequence). This CDR3 region has 13 residues. The CDR3 sequence: CASSTLMNYEQYF. DNA for the CDR3: TGTGCCAGCAGTACCCTCATGAACTACGAGCAGTACTTC.